This record covers a single T cell receptor (beta chain). Other DNA variants within this sample encode the same CDR3. This sample was taken from a study of blood T cell repertoires in COVID-19. Study summary: Sites across the United States, Italy and Spain contributed samples from acute and convalescent COVID-19. From T cells, B-cell-depleted T cells, or PBMCs came the material, which was cDNA or gDNA.

The authors' processing: Amplification from reference gene primers served as the basis for estimated nucleated cell counts. The method was immunoSEQ multiplex PCR; TCRdb's version includes in-frame clones alone and lacks a portion of them. V and J calls and clone size are given by that table; D and trimming were obtained from the DNA. The sample consists of 200,000 to 250,000 clones, less than 85% of them appearing once. CDR1 is SEHNR and CDR2 is FQNEAQ in the germline V gene (reference sequence). With V trimmed by 6 bases and J by 0 bases, 5 bases remained unmatched. This CDR3 contains 15 residues. The chain carries TRBV7-9 and TRBJ2-1; 7 nucleotides agree with TRBD2. The TCR was taken from a woman of 80 years or more with acute or convalescent COVID-19. Sequencing input: peripheral blood. The CDR3 DNA is TGTGCCAGCAGTCCGCGGGGGAGCTCCTACAATGAGCAGTTCTTC. This encodes CASSPRGSSYNEQFF.